This T cell receptor (beta chain) was profiled in a study of cytomegalovirus exposure and HLA in healthy donors. With 60 Vbeta and 13 Jbeta primers, the PCR was carried out. Methods used by the authors: Counted up in a later analysis, unique TCR beta chains came to 65 million to 80 million, with some 11 million shared. The assay was immunoSEQ multiplex PCR, and TCRdb's table has in-frame clones only and misses some. V and J calls and clone size are those listed in that table; D and trimming were worked out from the DNA. The data hold 120,000 to 150,000 clones, with 60% to 80% observed a single time. The CDR3 is made up of 15 amino acids. Germline loops: CDR1 SGHKS, CDR2 YYEKEE (reference sequence). V shed 0 bases and J shed 4 bases, with 13 bases lying between them. Likely unrecorded immune exposures existed in these nominally healthy donors. This clone appeared once.

Sequencing was done on a sample of PBMCs. The TCR originated in a man aged 35-49 years in good health and CMV-seronegative. V and J are TRBV5-5 and TRBJ1-2; weak D call: TRBD1 (5 bases). CDR3 amino acids: CASSLVGAAAYGYTF. DNA of the CDR3: TGTGCCAGCAGCTTGGTTGGGGCGGCGGCCTATGGCTACACCTTC.